The rows below give T cell receptor beta chains drawn from one sample of a study of OX40 agonist ivuxolimab in advanced cancers. Generated by immunoSEQ multiplex PCR, the TCRdb table keeps only in-frame clones and is missing some. Among roughly 80,000 clones listed, roughly nine tenths were seen once. The sequencing here drew on CD4+ or CD8+ T cells sorted from blood, taken in a trial of the OX40 agonist ivuxolimab. These receptors were collected from an adult with an advanced solid tumor such as melanoma, head and neck, liver or kidney cancer. The CDR3 runs from the conserved cysteine through the conserved F or W. Each record gives: V gene, D gene, J gene, clone size, CDR3 protein, CDR3 DNA. D genes are given only for firm matches. For some rows the clone size is stated as once, few or many, or as a class when expanded; others skip it.

>TRBV7-9|NA|TRBJ2-3|NA
CASSRFQGGDTQYF
TGTGCCAGCAGCCGTTTCCAGGGTGGAGATACGCAGTATTTT
>TRBV11-2|NA|TRBJ2-1|NA
CASSLGIGGVSFF
TGTGCCAGCAGCTTAGGGATTGGGGGAGTGTCGTTCTTC
>TRBV27|TRBD1|TRBJ2-7|NA
CASSLLGEQGANYEQYF
TGTGCCAGCAGTTTATTGGGGGAACAGGGGGCTAACTACGAGCAGTACTTC
>TRBV28|NA|TRBJ1-3|NA
CASSNNGGGSGNTIYF
TGTGCCAGCAGTAATAATGGAGGGGGCTCTGGAAACACCATATATTTT
>TRBV5-4|TRBD2|TRBJ2-4|once
CASSLAGGRNIQYF
TGTGCCAGCAGCCTAGCGGGGGGGCGGAACATTCAGTACTTC
>TRBV9|NA|TRBJ2-5|NA
CASSPGLTQETQYF
TGTGCCAGCAGCCCCGGACTCACGCAAGAGACCCAGTACTTC
>TRBV4-2|TRBD1|TRBJ1-1|NA
CASSQQTGVGLAFF
TGTGCCAGCAGCCAACAGACAGGGGTAGGTTTGGCTTTCTTT
>TRBV6-4|NA|TRBJ2-7|NA
CASEGGSYEQYF
TGTGCCAGCGAGGGGGGGTCCTACGAGCAGTACTTC
>TRBV4-1|TRBD2|TRBJ2-1|NA
CASSTPGLAGGTYNEQFF
TGCGCCAGCAGCACCCCGGGACTAGCGGGAGGGACCTACAATGAGCAGTTCTTC
>TRBV28|NA|TRBJ2-3|NA
CASSGQTDTQYF
TGTGCCAGCAGCGGACAGACAGATACGCAGTATTTT
>TRBV5-1|TRBD2|TRBJ2-5|NA
CASSSTRGGETQYF
TGCGCCAGCAGCTCCACCCGCGGGGGGGAGACCCAGTACTTC
>TRBV6-4|TRBD1|TRBJ1-2|NA
CAIQRDRDYTNYGYTF
TGTGCCATTCAGCGGGACAGGGATTATACTAACTATGGCTACACCTTC
>TRBV6-6|TRBD2|TRBJ2-7|NA
CASSYSGLAGGPEQYF
TGTGCCAGCAGTTACTCCGGACTAGCGGGGGGGCCCGAGCAGTACTTC
>TRBV5-8|TRBD1|TRBJ2-7|NA
CASSFTGGGSYEQYF
TGTGCCAGCAGCTTTACAGGGGGCGGGTCCTACGAGCAGTACTTC